This T cell receptor beta chain was captured in a study of blood T cells in healthy people across ages. The V segment lost 9 bases and the J segment 5 bases; nucleotides outside the gene matches: 20. The CDR3 length is 18 residues. This clonotype was seen a few times. Antigen specificity is unknown. Findings and caveats of the study: Expanded clonotype changes were possibly confounded by unknown donor CMV status. As naive T cell percentage varied, TCR beta diversity correlated strongly with it.

Then a second PCR, running roughly 6 to 11 cycles, was carried out with a sample-barcoded 5' primer and a J-beta primer mix. A template-switch adaptor with 12 random nucleotides tagged each cDNA molecule. MiXCR was run by TCRdb on the 5' RACE reads, yielding one entry per CDR3 protein. The table lists 600,000 to 1,000,000 distinct CDR3 sequences, 20% to 30% of them singletons. These data were also filed under a second study, of T cells of mothers and their children. This second study notes: With unrelated pairs as the comparison, related mother-child pairs had a slightly higher overlap that was not significant.

Sequencing used blood. The chain recombines TRBV12-3 or TRBV12-4 with TRBJ2-1; 9 bases align to TRBD2. The sequence came from a boy between 10 and 17 years old in good health. CDR3 coding DNA: TGTGCCAGTCAGTCCGACTTCAGAGTTAGCGGGGGTAACAATGAGCAGTTCTTC. Translating it yields CASQSDFRVSGGNNEQFF.